This entry is about one T cell receptor (beta chain). Data came from immunoSEQ multiplex PCR; TCRdb stores just in-frame clones and leaves some out. Altogether about 150,000 clones are present, about nine tenths being singletons, with the ten largest covering just over 9%. The data stem from a study of T cell responses to AZD1222 COVID-19 vaccine. Deletions cut 2 bases from V and 7 bases from J, with 9 bases between. CDR1 and CDR2 (germline): SGHTA, FQGTGA. The CDR3 is 13 residues long. The chain joins TRBV7-3 to TRBJ2-1; the D is unclear. The sequencing used peripheral blood, collected 28 days after the second AZD1222 dose. This clonotype was sampled from an adult who received the AZD1222 COVID-19 vaccine. CDR3 coding DNA: TGTGCCAGCAGCTTAGCCCCCCGGAATGAGCAGTTCTTC. It translates to CASSLAPRNEQFF.